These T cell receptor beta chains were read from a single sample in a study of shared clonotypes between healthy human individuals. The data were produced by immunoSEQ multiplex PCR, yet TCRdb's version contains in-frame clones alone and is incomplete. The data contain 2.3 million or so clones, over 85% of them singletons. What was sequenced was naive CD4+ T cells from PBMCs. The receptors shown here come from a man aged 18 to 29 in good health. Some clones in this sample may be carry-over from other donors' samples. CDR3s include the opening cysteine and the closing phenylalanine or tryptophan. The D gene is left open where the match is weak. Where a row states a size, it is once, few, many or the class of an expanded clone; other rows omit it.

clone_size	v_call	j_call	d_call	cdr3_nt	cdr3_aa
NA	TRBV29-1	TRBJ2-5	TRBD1	TGCAGCGTTCCCATCCGGGACAGGTACCAAGAGACCCAGTACTTC	CSVPIRDRYQETQYF
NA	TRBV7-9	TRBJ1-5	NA	TGTGCCAGCAGCCCGGACAGCGTGGTGCAGCCCCAGCATTTT	CASSPDSVVQPQHF
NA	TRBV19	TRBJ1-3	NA	TGTGCCAGCAGCCGACAGAGGAGCTCTGGAAACACCATATATTTT	CASSRQRSSGNTIYF
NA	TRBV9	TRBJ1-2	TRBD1	TGTGCCAGCAGCGCAGACAGGGGGATACGTTGGGGCTATGGCTACACCTTC	CASSADRGIRWGYGYTF
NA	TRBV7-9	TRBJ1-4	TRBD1	TGTGCCAGCAGCTTTGACAGGGGGTCGGGTGAAAAACTGTTTTTT	CASSFDRGSGEKLFF
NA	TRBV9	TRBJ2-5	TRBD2	TGTGCCAGCAGCGTAGTCGGACTAGCGGGAGGTGGACCGGAGACCCAGTACTTC	CASSVVGLAGGGPETQYF
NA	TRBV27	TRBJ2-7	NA	TGTGCCAGCGGGGGGACAGCCCCCTACCGGCAGTACTTC	CASGGTAPYRQYF
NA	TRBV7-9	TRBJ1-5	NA	TGTGCCAGCAGCCGGACAGATCAGCCCCAGCATTTT	CASSRTDQPQHF
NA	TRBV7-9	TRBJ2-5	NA	TGTGCCAGCAGCTTTCCGGTCGCCGAGGAGACCCAGTACTTC	CASSFPVAEETQYF
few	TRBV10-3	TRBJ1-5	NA	TGTGCCATCAGTGAGGAGGGGAATCAGCCCCAGCATTTT	CAISEEGNQPQHF
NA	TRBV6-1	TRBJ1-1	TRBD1	TGTGCCAGCAGTACCCGGACAGGATTGAACACTGAAGCTTTCTTT	CASSTRTGLNTEAFF
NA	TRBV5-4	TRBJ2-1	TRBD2	TGTGCCAGCAGCTTGCCTAGCGGAAACAACAATGAGCAGTTCTTC	CASSLPSGNNNEQFF
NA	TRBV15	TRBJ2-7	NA	TGTGCCACCAGTCCTAACCGGGCTCAGGGCGAGCAGTACTTC	CATSPNRAQGEQYF
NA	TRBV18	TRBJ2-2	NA	TGTGCCCCCCCCGGGGAGGACACCGGGGAGCTGTTTTTT	CAPPGEDTGELFF
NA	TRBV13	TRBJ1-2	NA	TGTGCCAGCAGCTTTTCATCGGCAGTGACCTATGGCTACACCTTC	CASSFSSAVTYGYTF